The clone carrying this T cell receptor beta chain appeared a few times. Its antigen remains unknown. The CDR3 length is 15 residues. The V gene's germline CDR1 is KGHDR and CDR2 SFDVKD. Trimming cost V 4 bases and J 4 bases; bases outside gene matches: 5. These data are taken from a study of T cell responses to AZD1222 COVID-19 vaccine. Findings of the study overall: Unmutated variant regions are reportedly the target of nearly half of TCRs that are spike-specific. CD4 TCRs associated with vaccination spanned spike, dominating at 160-218 and 743-854. Donor demographics were predominantly white British with a female majority; clonal diversity may be underestimated. Spike-specific TCR depth and breadth grew after two AZD1222 doses.

Using immunoSEQ multiplex PCR, the repertoire was profiled, and TCRdb retains in-frame clones only, with some absent. The table records roughly 120,000 clones, approximately 88% of them present only once. The V gene is TRBV24-1, the J gene TRBJ1-1, with 10 bases fitting TRBD1. The receptor was derived from an adult in good health. The sequencing used peripheral blood, collected on day 0 of MenACWY control vaccination. In nucleotides, the CDR3 is TGTGCCACCAGTGACCCACGGACAGGGGGCACTGAAGCTTTCTTT. Its protein is CATSDPRTGGTEAFF.